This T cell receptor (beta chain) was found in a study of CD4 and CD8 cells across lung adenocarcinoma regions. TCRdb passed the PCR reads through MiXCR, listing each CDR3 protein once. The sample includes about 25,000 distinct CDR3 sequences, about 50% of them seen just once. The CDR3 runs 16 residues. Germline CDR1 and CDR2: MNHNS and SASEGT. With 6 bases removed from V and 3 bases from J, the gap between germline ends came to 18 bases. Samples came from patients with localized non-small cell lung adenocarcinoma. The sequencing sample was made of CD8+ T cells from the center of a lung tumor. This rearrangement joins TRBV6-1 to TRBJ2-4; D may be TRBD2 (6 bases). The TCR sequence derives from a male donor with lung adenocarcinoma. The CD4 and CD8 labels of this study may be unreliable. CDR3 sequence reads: CASRGGGGRDKNIQYF. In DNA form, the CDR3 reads TGTGCCAGCAGGGGTGGCGGAGGGCGTGACAAAAACATTCAGTACTTC.